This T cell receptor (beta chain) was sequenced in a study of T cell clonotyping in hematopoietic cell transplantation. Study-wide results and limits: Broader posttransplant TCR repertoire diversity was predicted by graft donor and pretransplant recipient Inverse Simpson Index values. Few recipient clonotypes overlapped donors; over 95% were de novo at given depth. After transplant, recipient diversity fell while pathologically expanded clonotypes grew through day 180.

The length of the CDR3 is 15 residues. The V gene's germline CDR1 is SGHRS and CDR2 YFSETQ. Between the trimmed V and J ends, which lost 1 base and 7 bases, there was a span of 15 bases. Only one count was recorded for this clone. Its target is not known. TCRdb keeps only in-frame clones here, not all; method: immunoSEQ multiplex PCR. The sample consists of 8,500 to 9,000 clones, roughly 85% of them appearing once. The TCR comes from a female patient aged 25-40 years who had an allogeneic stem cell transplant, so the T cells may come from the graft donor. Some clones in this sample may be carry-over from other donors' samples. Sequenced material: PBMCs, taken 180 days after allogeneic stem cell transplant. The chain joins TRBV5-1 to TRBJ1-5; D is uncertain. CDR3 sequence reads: CASSLYPDLGQPQHF. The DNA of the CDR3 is TGCGCCAGCAGCTTGTATCCAGACCTAGGGCAGCCCCAGCATTTT.